Following are 26 T cell receptor beta chains from one sample sequenced in a study of blood T cell repertoires in COVID-19. The assay was immunoSEQ multiplex PCR, and TCRdb's table has in-frame clones only and misses some. The sample shows some 110,000 clones, about four fifths of them seen only once. Material for sequencing was PBMCs or T cells enriched from blood (not recorded which). These receptors all stem from a woman aged 25 to 45 who had recovered from COVID-19.

This clone was detected once. The chain employs TRBV6-5 and TRBJ2-1; TRBD2 matches at 13 bases. CDR1 MNHEY and CDR2 SVGAGI come from the germline V gene. The CDR3 length is 16 residues. V was pared by 2 bases and J by 9 bases, with 7 bases of the junction left unmatched. The CDR3 DNA sequence: TGTGCCAGCAGTTACCCCGGACTAGCGGGAGTCGGTGAGCAGTTCTTC. This gives the protein CASSYPGLAGVGEQFF.

This chain links TRBV7-9 with TRBJ2-7; TRBD1 might be the D (6 bases). The CDR3 length is 13 residues. V was pared by 4 bases and J by 3 bases, with 10 bases between. From germline, CDR1 is SEHNR and CDR2 FQNEAQ (reference sequence). For the CDR3, the DNA is TGTGCCAGCAGCTACAGGGTGGACTACGAGCAGTACTTC. This translates into CASSYRVDYEQYF. The full variable domain, in which reference TRBV7-9 and TRBJ2-7 provide the parts outside the CDR3, is DTGVSQNPRHKITKRGQNVTFRCDPISEHNRLYWYRQTLGQGPEFLTYFQNEAQLEKSRLLSDRFSAERPKGSFSTLEIQRTEQGDSAMYLCASSYRVDYEQYFGPGTRLTVT.

The rearrangement links TRBV2 to TRBJ2-7, with TRBD2 as a possible D gene (6 bases). This CDR3 has 13 amino acids. Germline lookup yields CDR1 SNHLY and CDR2 FYNNEI. Trimming removed 6 bases from V and 7 bases from J, with 16 bases in between. The CDR3 reads CASSLARVGEQYF. In DNA, the CDR3 is TGTGCCAGCAGCCTAGCGAGAGTAGGTGAGCAGTACTTC.

The rearrangement joins TRBV29-1 to TRBJ2-5, with TRBD2 matching 11 bases. The CDR3 sequence is 16 residues long. The junction had 15 bases not matched to a gene; V was cut back by 6 bases and J by 6 bases. Germline loops: CDR1 SQVTM, CDR2 ANQGSEA. The DNA for the CDR3 is TGCAGCGTCCCGACTAGCGGGACAGGGTGGGGCAAGACCCAGTACTTC. Amino acids: CSVPTSGTGWGKTQYF.

This chain uses TRBV10-3 with TRBJ2-5; D unresolved. V lost 4 bases to trimming and J lost 5 bases, with 8 bases between them. Germline V gives CDR1 ENHRY, CDR2 SYGVKD. This CDR3 comprises 12 residues. This chain's CDR3 is CAISVVGETQYF. The DNA for the CDR3 is TGTGCCATCAGTGTGGTCGGGGAGACCCAGTACTTC.

This chain uses TRBV5-1 with TRBJ2-1; maybe TRBD2 (5 bases). Deletions cut 3 bases from V and 6 bases from J, with 16 bases between. The germline CDR1 and CDR2 sequences are SGHRS and YFSETQ. This CDR3 is built from 15 residues. The CDR3 region has the DNA TGCGCCAGCAGCTCTTATACGGAGGCCCGCAATGAGCAGTTCTTC. It yields the protein CASSSYTEARNEQFF.

This clone was recorded only once. The chain links TRBV28 to TRBJ2-3; possible D gene TRBD1, 6 bases. Trimming stripped 6 bases from V and 2 bases from J, with 9 bases between. CDR1 is MDHEN and CDR2 is SYDVKM in the germline V gene. This CDR3 is built from 13 residues. CDR3 coding DNA: TGTGCCAGCAGAGGACAGTTCACAGATACGCAGTATTTT. It encodes CASRGQFTDTQYF.

The chain recombines TRBV7-2 with TRBJ2-7; 7 nucleotides align to TRBD2. The CDR3 contains 15 residues. The germline V gene has CDR1 SGHTA and CDR2 FQGNSA. V dropped 5 bases and J dropped 4; count of bases not matched to a gene: 11. CDR3 sequence reads: CASSAGRRGGYEQYF. Written as DNA, the CDR3 is TGTGCCAGCAGCGCAGGAAGACGGGGAGGGTACGAGCAGTACTTC.

The CDR3 sequence is CASRQPGRHLMGEQYF. Here the CDR3 DNA reads TGTGCCAGCAGACAACCGGGGAGGCACCTGATGGGCGAGCAGTACTTC. The chain links TRBV5-5 to TRBJ2-7; D is perhaps TRBD2 (6 bases). Looked up from germline, CDR1 is SGHKS and CDR2 is YYEKEE (reference sequence). CDR3 size: 16 residues. With 5 bases removed from V and 6 bases from J, the gap between germline ends came to 24 bases.

The chain carries TRBV7-2 and TRBJ2-3; TRBD1 is a possible D gene (6 bases). V gave up 1 base and J gave up 2 bases, with 10 bases separating them. The CDR3 has 15 amino acids. Germline CDR1 and CDR2: SGHTA and FQGNSA. CDR3 nucleotide sequence: TGTGCCAGCAGCTTAGAGCCAGGGGTCACAGATACGCAGTATTTT. It specifies CASSLEPGVTDTQYF.

The chain uses TRBV19 and TRBJ2-6, with 11 bases fitting TRBD1. CDR1 LNHDA and CDR2 SQIVND come from the germline V gene (reference sequence). The ends lost 6 bases at V and 2 bases at J; junction bases unmatched: 3. The CDR3 sequence is 16 residues long. CDR3 sequence reads: CASRGTGGTGANVLTF. The CDR3 DNA reads as TGTGCCAGTAGGGGGACAGGGGGGACTGGGGCCAACGTCCTGACTTTC.

This chain uses TRBV9 with TRBJ1-5; 8 nucleotides match TRBD1. Germline V gene data show CDR1 as SGDLS and CDR2 as YYNGEE. Losses at the gene ends were 3 bases for V and 5 bases for J; bases not matched to a gene: 7. The CDR3 extends over 15 amino acids. The CDR3 loop is CASSANPGGDQPQHF. The CDR3 DNA reads TGTGCCAGCAGCGCTAACCCAGGGGGCGATCAGCCCCAGCATTTT.

The chain links TRBV7-3 to TRBJ2-1, with D maybe TRBD2 (6 bases). Trimming removed 2 bases from V and 5 bases from J, with 13 bases in between. This CDR3 region has 15 residues. The V gene's germline CDR1 is SGHTA and CDR2 FQGTGA. The CDR3 protein is CASSLVAGRHNEQFF. DNA of the CDR3: TGTGCCAGCAGCTTAGTGGCGGGAAGGCACAATGAGCAGTTCTTC.

The rearrangement joins TRBV5-1 to TRBJ2-1; TRBD2 matches at 10 bases. CDR1 SGHRS and CDR2 YFSETQ come from the germline V gene. V trimming: 0 bases; J trimming: 8 bases; junction bases outside the gene matches: 14. The CDR3 consists of 18 residues. For the CDR3, the DNA is TGCGCCAGCAGCTTGGAAGTTAGGGCTAGCGGGAGAGTCGATGAGCAGTTCTTC. Its protein product is CASSLEVRASGRVDEQFF.

The chain is built from TRBV3-1 (or the pseudogene TRBV3-2) and TRBJ1-3; possibly TRBD1 for D (6 bases). The CDR3 is made up of 15 amino acids. Germline CDR1 is LGHDT and CDR2 is YNNKEL (reference sequence). Trimming took 3 bases from V and 0 from J, leaving 9 bases between them. CDR3 nucleotide sequence: TGTGCCAGCAGCCATCGACAGGCCTCTGGAAACACCATATATTTT. Its translation: CASSHRQASGNTIYF.

The chain couples TRBV4-2 to TRBJ1-2, with D possibly matching TRBD1 (6 bases). CDR3 size: 14 residues. CDR1 is LGHNA and CDR2 is YNFKEQ in the germline V gene. V gave up 1 base and J gave up 4 bases, with 10 bases separating them. CDR3 bases: TGTGCCAGCAGCCAAGGGACAGTCTTCTATGGCTACACCTTC. As protein: CASSQGTVFYGYTF.

The genes are TRBV4-2 and TRBJ1-1; the D gene is possibly TRBD1 (6 bases). CDR3 size: 15 residues. V was shortened by 0 bases and J by 2 bases, with 10 bases between the two germline ends. Germline loops: CDR1 LGHNA, CDR2 YNFKEQ. The CDR3 protein is CASSQERDINTEAFF. The CDR3 DNA sequence: TGTGCCAGCAGCCAAGAGAGGGACATAAACACTGAAGCTTTCTTT.

The gene calls are TRBV4-2 and TRBJ2-7; D perhaps matches TRBD1 (6 bases). There are 15 residues in the CDR3. Trimming removed 5 bases at V and 6 bases at J, with 20 bases between. In germline, CDR1 is LGHNA, CDR2 YNFKEQ. CDR3 region: CASSSGAGKTREQYF. The CDR3 bases are TGTGCCAGCAGCTCAGGGGCCGGGAAGACCCGCGAGCAGTACTTC.

This clone was seen more than once but under ten times. J is TRBJ2-2 and V is TRBV5-1, with D possibly TRBD1 on 6 matching bases. This CDR3 has 15 residues. With 5 bases removed from V and 3 bases from J, the gap between germline ends came to 14 bases. In germline, CDR1 is SGHRS, CDR2 YFSETQ. DNA for the CDR3: TGCGCCAGCAGATTGACAGGCGACTACACCGGGGAGCTGTTTTTT. This translates into CASRLTGDYTGELFF.

The CDR3 region is CASSPGMGKTQYF. The CDR3 nucleotides read TGTGCCAGCAGCCCAGGGATGGGGAAGACCCAGTACTTC. The genes are TRBV12-3 or TRBV12-4 and TRBJ2-5, with D maybe TRBD1 (5 bases). The CDR3 length is 13 residues. The V end lost 6 bases, the J end lost 6 bases, and 14 bases lay between the germline ends.

This clone occurred once. The V and J genes are TRBV4-3 and TRBJ2-3; possibly TRBD2 for D (6 bases). Trimming cost V 0 bases and J 0 bases, with 13 bases left between them. Germline loops: CDR1 LGHNA, CDR2 YSLEER. The CDR3 spans 17 residues. Here the CDR3 reads CASSQETAGLSTDTQYF. The CDR3 DNA reads TGCGCCAGCAGCCAAGAAACGGCGGGACTCAGCACAGATACGCAGTATTTT.

The rearrangement links TRBV10-3 to TRBJ1-1; a possible D gene is TRBD1 (6 bases). Trimming took off 7 bases at V and 6 bases at J, with 12 bases between the two ends. The CDR3 covers 12 residues. From germline, CDR1 is ENHRY and CDR2 SYGVKD. CDR3: CAITAGGPEAFF. CDR3 DNA: TGTGCCATCACCGCGGGGGGGCCTGAAGCTTTCTTT.

The chain has TRBV30 and TRBJ1-2, with a possible D match to TRBD1 (5 bases). Trimming shortened V by 4 bases and J by 4 bases, and 13 bases separated the two germline ends. The CDR3 is made up of 13 amino acids. Germline V gives CDR1 GTSNPN, CDR2 SVGIG (reference sequence). CDR3: CAWMAGLAYGYTF. CDR3 nucleotides: TGTGCCTGGATGGCAGGGCTGGCCTATGGCTACACCTTC.

The chain couples TRBV2 to TRBJ2-7, with TRBD2 identical over 11 bases. The CDR3 is 15 amino acids. The V segment lost 8 bases and the J segment 1 base; nucleotides outside the gene matches: 7. The germline V gene has CDR1 SNHLY and CDR2 FYNNEI. CDR3 amino acids: CASLPGLADSYEQYF. Written as DNA, the CDR3 is TGTGCCAGCCTGCCGGGACTAGCGGATTCCTACGAGCAGTACTTC.

The genes are TRBV25-1 and TRBJ2-3, with 14 bases that match TRBD2. CDR1 and CDR2 (germline): MGHDK, SYGVNS. The CDR3 is 18 residues long. Trimming removed 6 bases from V and 4 bases from J; junction bases left unmatched: 12. The CDR3 nucleotides read TGTGCCAGCAGCCAGCCGGGACTAGCGGGAGCTGGCTCAGATACGCAGTATTTT. Protein sequence: CASSQPGLAGAGSDTQYF.

The chain is built from TRBV12-3 or TRBV12-4 and TRBJ2-1; D is perhaps TRBD1 (5 bases). Trimming cost V 3 bases and J 6 bases, with 9 bases left between them. This CDR3 spans 13 amino acids. CDR3 bases: TGTGCCAGCAGTTTTAGGGGCGCCAATGAGCAGTTCTTC. This sequence encodes CASSFRGANEQFF.